Presented here are 14 T cell receptor beta chains from one specimen sequenced in a study of identical twins. From the 5' RACE reads, TCRdb called clonotypes with MiXCR, one entry per CDR3 protein. The table records fewer than 900,000 distinct CDR3 sequences, over 15% of them present only once. These same data were also listed under a study on T cells expressing NK-cell markers.

Sequencing was performed on PBMCs. All receptors come from a woman aged 18 to 35 in good health.

This clonotype occurred many times. The chain recombines TRBV24-1 with TRBJ2-3; TRBD1 agrees at 9 bases. The CDR3 sequence is 18 residues long. With V trimmed by 5 bases and J by 4 bases, 15 bases remained unmatched. The germline V gene encodes CDR1 KGHDR and CDR2 SFDVKD. The CDR3 nucleotides are TGTGCCACCAGTGGTCAGGACAGGGGCCATCCAGGGGCAGATACGCAGTATTTT. Its protein is CATSGQDRGHPGADTQYF.

This clonotype showed up just a few times. This chain links TRBV5-1 with TRBJ1-1, with D hard to call. The CDR3 covers 13 residues. Per the germline V gene, CDR1 is SGHRS and CDR2 is YFSETQ. V was pared by 7 bases and J by 0 bases, with 10 bases between. The CDR3 loop reads CASCEQLNTEAFF. CDR3 in DNA: TGCGCCAGCTGCGAGCAGTTGAACACTGAAGCTTTCTTT.

The V and J genes are TRBV12-3 or TRBV12-4 and TRBJ2-4; no firm D call. The CDR3 covers 12 residues. Deletions cut 2 bases from V and 5 bases from J, with 4 bases between. The CDR3 DNA is TGTGCCAGCAGTTTATGGGAAAACATTCAGTACTTC. Residues: CASSLWENIQYF.

The CDR3 bases are TGTGCCAGCAGAGATATGGACCAATACAATGAGCAGTTCTTC. Translated, it gives CASRDMDQYNEQFF. V gene TRBV2 combines with J gene TRBJ2-1; D unresolved. CDR3 length: 14 residues. Germline values: CDR1 SNHLY, CDR2 FYNNEI. The germline V and J ends were trimmed by 6 bases and 4 bases, with 13 bases remaining between them.

This clonotype showed up just a few times. The chain employs TRBV20-1 and TRBJ2-2; maybe TRBD2 (6 bases). This CDR3 region has 14 residues. Germline CDR1 reads DFQATT; CDR2 reads SNEGSKA (reference sequence). The V gene lost 1 base and the J gene lost 4 bases, with 10 bases spanning the gap. The CDR3: CSARGGLLTGELFF. Here the CDR3 DNA reads TGCAGTGCTAGAGGGGGACTGCTCACCGGGGAGCTGTTTTTT.

A few counts support this clonotype. The V call is TRBV9, the J call TRBJ2-6; D is unresolved. Looked up from germline, CDR1 is SGDLS and CDR2 is YYNGEE. Deletions cut 0 bases from V and 2 bases from J, with 9 bases between. This CDR3 is built from 16 residues. CDR3 in DNA: TGTGCCAGCAGCGTAGGCGCGGTCCCTGGGGCCAACGTCCTGACTTTC. Translation gives CASSVGAVPGANVLTF.

A few counts support this clonotype. The V call is TRBV11-1, the J call TRBJ2-5, with 9 positions matching TRBD2. Germline CDR1 SGHAT, CDR2 FQDESV (reference sequence). This CDR3 has 18 amino acids. Losses at the gene ends were 2 bases for V and 4 bases for J; bases not matched to a gene: 14. The CDR3, as DNA: TGTGCCAGCAGCTTACCAATCGCGGGGGGGCAGGCTGGAGAGACCCAGTACTTC. Protein product: CASSLPIAGGQAGETQYF.

The chain has TRBV7-3 and TRBJ1-1; D remains unclear. Trimming shortened V by 4 bases and J by 1 base, and 7 bases separated the two germline ends. CDR3 size: 13 residues. Per the germline V gene, CDR1 is SGHTA and CDR2 is FQGTGA. The CDR3 DNA reads as TGTGCCAGCAGCTACGTAGAGAACACTGAAGCTTTCTTT. Its protein is CASSYVENTEAFF.

The genes are TRBV13 and TRBJ2-7; D unclear. V was shortened by 5 bases and J by 6 bases, with 11 bases between the two germline ends. From germline, CDR1 is PRHDT and CDR2 FYEKMQ (reference sequence). The CDR3 totals 12 residues. Here the CDR3 DNA reads TGTGCCAGCAGCAACCTATGGGGCGAGCAGTACTTC. It translates to CASSNLWGEQYF.

This clonotype was recorded only once. The chain carries TRBV6-2 or TRBV6-3 and TRBJ2-7, with 7 bases matching TRBD1. Looked up from germline, CDR1 is MNHEY and CDR2 is SVGEGT. The CDR3 has 11 amino acids. V shed 2 bases and J 11 bases; nucleotides not matched to a gene: 3. The CDR3 reads CASSYRDREYF. CDR3 DNA: TGTGCCAGCAGTTACCGGGACAGAGAGTACTTC.

This chain connects TRBV20-1 to TRBJ2-1; TRBD2 aligns across 9 bases. This CDR3 has 15 amino acids. The V and J ends lost 3 bases and 5 bases, in that order; junction bases with no gene match: 8. Germline lookup yields CDR1 DFQATT and CDR2 SNEGSKA (reference sequence). This CDR3 reads CSASSPAGGNNEQFF. The CDR3 DNA reads TGCAGTGCTAGTAGTCCAGCGGGAGGAAACAATGAGCAGTTCTTC.

The CDR3 region is CSVVVSTDTQYF. The CDR3 DNA is TGCAGCGTGGTGGTGAGCACAGATACGCAGTATTTT. This rearrangement joins TRBV29-1 to TRBJ2-3; D is undetermined. This CDR3 spans 12 amino acids. V lost 6 bases and J lost 0, with 7 bases in between. From germline, CDR1 is SQVTM and CDR2 ANQGSEA.

The table lists this clonotype with many counts. V is TRBV7-8 and J is TRBJ2-7; maybe TRBD2 (5 bases). Germline loops: CDR1 SGHVS, CDR2 FQNEAQ. V was shortened by 1 base and J by 8 bases, with 9 bases between the two germline ends. The CDR3 loop spans 12 amino acids. CDR3 coding DNA: TGTGCCAGCAGCTTAGAAAGGAGGAAGCAGTACTTC. Amino acids: CASSLERRKQYF.

The rearrangement joins TRBV6-5 to TRBJ2-1, with 7 bases lining up with TRBD1. Per the germline V gene, CDR1 is MNHEY and CDR2 is SVGAGI. V was pared by 1 base and J by 10 bases, with 4 bases of the junction left unmatched. CDR3 length: 13 amino acids. The CDR3 sequence is CASSYYRGREQFF. The CDR3 region has the DNA TGTGCCAGCAGTTACTACAGGGGAAGAGAGCAGTTCTTC.